This T cell receptor beta chain was captured in a study of blood T cell repertoires in COVID-19. The overall study: Collection of acute and convalescent COVID-19 samples took place in the United States, Italy and Spain.

The assay was immunoSEQ multiplex PCR, and TCRdb's table has in-frame clones only and misses some. Counted here are over 120,000 clones, about four fifths occurring once; the ten biggest clones make up around 5%. The Seattle patients, enrolled during active infection, were followed longitudinally. Sample: peripheral blood. The sequence was collected from a woman in her 70s with COVID-19, enrolled during active disease.

Written as DNA, the CDR3 is TGTGCCAGCAGCGGGGCGGGGGCCTACAATGAGCAGTTCTTC. Translation: CASSGAGAYNEQFF. The rearrangement uses TRBV28 and TRBJ2-1; TRBD2 matches at 7 bases. The V segment lost 6 bases and the J segment 2 bases; nucleotides outside the gene matches: 4. CDR1 MDHEN and CDR2 SYDVKM come from the germline V gene. The CDR3 is 14 amino acids.